This passage covers 26 T cell receptor beta chains from one sample sequenced in a study of vaccination and CD4 T cells after COVID-19. The treatment is: roughly nine-day PBMC culture with coronavirus spike peptide pools or control peptides (ViraFEST assay). These TCRs' antigens remain unknown. An Oncomine TCR Beta short-read assay was used to sequence the DNA from cultured CD4+ T cells. TCRdb reanalysed the PCR reads using MiXCR and keeps one entry per CDR3 protein. This table has over 8,500 distinct CDR3 sequences, roughly 44% appearing once. The sample was CD4+ T cells from blood, cultured in vitro. These receptors were obtained from a human donor who had recovered from COVID-19.

This chain links TRBV4-1 with TRBJ1-1; a weak D match, TRBD1 (6 bases). Deletions cut 4 bases from V and 4 bases from J, with 10 bases between. CDR3 size: 13 residues. Germline V lookup: CDR1 MGHRA, CDR2 YSYEKL. The CDR3 DNA follows: TGCGCCAGCAGCCGGGGGGGCAGCACTGAAGCTTTCTTT. This codes for CASSRGGSTEAFF.

By frequency in the sample, this clonotype is medium-sized (0.01 to 0.1%). The J gene is TRBJ2-5, the V gene TRBV5-4, with TRBD1 identical over 7 bases. V was pared by 2 bases and J by 3 bases, with 1 base of the junction left unmatched. The V gene's germline CDR1 is SGHNT and CDR2 YYREEE (reference sequence). The CDR3 consists of 13 residues. CDR3 in amino acids: CASSFTGEETQYF. CDR3 in DNA: TGTGCCAGCAGCTTTACAGGGGAAGAGACCCAGTACTTC.

V and J are TRBV5-1 and TRBJ2-1, with 10 bases matching TRBD2. The V gene end was trimmed by 4 bases and the J gene end by 9 bases; junction bases not matched to a gene: 13. CDR3 length: 16 residues. Germline V gene data show CDR1 as SGHRS and CDR2 as YFSETQ. The CDR3: CASSRGGGLAGVEQFF. The CDR3 DNA is TGCGCCAGCAGCCGAGGGGGCGGGCTAGCGGGAGTTGAGCAGTTCTTC.

The chain couples TRBV12-3 or TRBV12-4 to TRBJ2-5, with a possible D match to TRBD1 (7 bases). Between the trimmed V and J ends, which lost 3 bases and 2 bases, there was a span of 13 bases. The CDR3 runs to 15 residues. The CDR3 protein is CASSFRQGGQETQYF. CDR3 nucleotide sequence: TGTGCCAGCAGTTTCCGACAGGGAGGTCAAGAGACCCAGTACTTC.

The rearrangement uses TRBV2 and TRBJ1-2, with unresolved D. V lost 6 bases and J 5 bases, leaving 13 bases between the germline ends. CDR3 length equals 13 residues. In germline, CDR1 is SNHLY, CDR2 FYNNEI. The CDR3 nucleotides read TGTGCCAGCAGGGTAACATCCGATTATGGCTACACCTTC. Its protein product is CASRVTSDYGYTF.

CDR3 DNA sequence: TGTGCCAGCAGCGGCCCCAGACAGATCGCGAACACCGGGGAGCTGTTTTTT. It translates to CASSGPRQIANTGELFF. The rearrangement joins TRBV11-3 to TRBJ2-2; the D gene is possibly TRBD1 (5 bases). This CDR3 comprises 17 residues. The V and J ends lost 5 bases and 0 bases respectively, with 16 bases between them. The germline gives CDR1 SGHNT, CDR2 YENEEA.

The rearrangement links TRBV5-4 to TRBJ1-1; D is undetermined. There are 15 residues in the CDR3. CDR1 SGHNT and CDR2 YYREEE come from the germline V gene (reference sequence). The V end was cut by 4 bases, the J end by 1 base, with 14 bases between. DNA of the CDR3: TGTGCCAGCAGCGAGGAGTCTCGGAAGAACACTGAAGCTTTCTTT. It translates to CASSEESRKNTEAFF.

The V call is TRBV29-1, the J call TRBJ2-3, with TRBD1 matching over 7 bases. In germline, CDR1 is SQVTM, CDR2 ANQGSEA. There are 15 residues in the CDR3. V shed 6 bases and J 4 bases; nucleotides not matched to a gene: 13. This CDR3 reads CSVSSSGQEADTQYF. The CDR3 DNA reads as TGCAGCGTAAGCAGCAGCGGACAGGAGGCAGATACGCAGTATTTT.

Only a few counts were recorded for this clonotype. This chain uses TRBV7-8 with TRBJ1-6; tentative D call: TRBD1 (5 bases). From germline, CDR1 is SGHVS and CDR2 FQNEAQ. The length of the CDR3 is 15 residues. Trimming removed 5 bases from V and 5 bases from J, with 13 bases in between. The CDR3 region is CASSPRDGNNSPLHF. CDR3 nucleotides: TGTGCCAGCAGCCCCCGGGACGGTAATAATTCACCCCTCCACTTT.

This clonotype has a handful of counts. The chain uses TRBV30 and TRBJ1-4; D is unresolved. Germline CDR1 is GTSNPN and CDR2 is SVGIG (reference sequence). The V gene lost 1 base and the J gene lost 9 bases, with 15 bases spanning the gap. This CDR3 comprises 14 residues. CDR3: CAWSASHGVQKLFF. CDR3 nucleotides: TGTGCCTGGAGTGCATCACATGGGGTCCAAAAACTGTTTTTT.

The chain recombines TRBV7-2 with TRBJ2-2; D gene ambiguous. Germline V lookup: CDR1 SGHTA, CDR2 FQGNSA. V was pared by 4 bases and J by 4 bases, with 13 bases between. The CDR3 extends over 15 amino acids. CDR3: CASSSATGGTGELFF. As DNA, the CDR3 is TGTGCCAGCAGCTCGGCGACCGGCGGCACCGGGGAGCTGTTTTTT.

The chain combines TRBV24-1 with TRBJ1-1; TRBD1 matches at 8 bases. Trimming cost V 3 bases and J 4 bases; bases outside gene matches: 6. This CDR3 spans 15 amino acids. Germline loops: CDR1 KGHDR, CDR2 SFDVKD. CDR3 amino acids: CATSDQQGDRTEAFF. For the CDR3, the DNA is TGTGCCACCAGTGATCAACAGGGGGATCGCACTGAAGCTTTCTTT.

This clonotype was counted between two and nine times. The chain joins TRBV6-1 to TRBJ1-5, with 12 bases fitting TRBD1. This CDR3 is 15 amino acids long. Losses at the gene ends were 6 bases for V and 6 bases for J; bases not matched to a gene: 6. Germline V gene data show CDR1 as MNHNS and CDR2 as SASEGT. CDR3 in DNA: TGTGCCAGCAGCCGGGACAGGGGGCGCAGTCAGCCCCAGCATTTT. It is translated as CASSRDRGRSQPQHF.

About this clonotype itself: Germline and junction disagree at one end, which may indicate a read error. The chain recombines TRBV6-1 with TRBJ2-4; 10 nucleotides agree with TRBD1. The length of the CDR3 is 19 residues. Per germline, CDR1 MNHNS and CDR2 SASEGT. DNA of the CDR3: TGTGCCAGCAGTGACTCTGGGACAGGGGACTGGAGGTCCAAAAACATTCAGTGCTTC. It translates to CASSDSGTGDWRSKNIQCF.

This clonotype was observed a handful of times. This chain joins TRBV7-9 and TRBJ1-4, with D perhaps matching TRBD1 (6 bases). CDR3 length equals 14 residues. Trimming cost V 7 bases and J 4 bases, with 13 bases left between them. Germline V CDR1 and CDR2: SEHNR, FQNEAQ (reference sequence). The CDR3 region is CASTIGGNNEKLFF. DNA for the CDR3: TGTGCCAGCACTATAGGGGGGAATAATGAAAAACTGTTTTTT.

The genes are TRBV20-1 and TRBJ1-1; maybe TRBD1 (6 bases). Germline values: CDR1 DFQATT, CDR2 SNEGSKA (reference sequence). The germline V and J ends were trimmed by 3 bases and 0 bases, with 17 bases remaining between them. This CDR3 region has 16 residues. The CDR3 DNA sequence: TGCAGTGCTAGTTGGGGGGGCGCCGGAATGAACACTGAAGCTTTCTTT. Protein sequence: CSASWGGAGMNTEAFF.

This rearrangement joins TRBV5-1 to TRBJ2-7; 8 bases are shared with TRBD2. CDR3 length: 18 residues. V shed 0 bases, J shed 2 bases, and the junction held 13 bases outside the gene matches. The germline gives CDR1 SGHRS, CDR2 YFSETQ. In DNA, the CDR3 is TGCGCCAGCAGCTTGGAGGGCTCGGGGCGGGGGGACCCCTACGAGCAGTACTTC. Translation: CASSLEGSGRGDPYEQYF.

J is TRBJ2-1 and V is TRBV7-2; 10 nucleotides match TRBD2. CDR3 length: 15 residues. J was trimmed by 3 bases and V by 3 bases; bases with no gene match: 2. Germline V CDR1 and CDR2: SGHTA, FQGNSA. The CDR3 sequence: CASSFKRGGYNEQFF. In DNA form, the CDR3 reads TGTGCCAGCAGCTTCAAGCGGGGGGGCTACAATGAGCAGTTCTTC.

The V call is TRBV7-9, the J call TRBJ1-4, with D perhaps TRBD1 (5 bases). The CDR3 runs 15 residues. Germline V lookup: CDR1 SEHNR, CDR2 FQNEAQ (reference sequence). V gave up 2 bases and J gave up 4 bases, with 11 bases separating them. The CDR3: CASSLTGVFNEKLFF. The CDR3, as DNA: TGTGCCAGCAGCTTAACGGGGGTGTTTAATGAAAAACTGTTTTTT.

Comment on this clonotype: At one boundary the junction diverges from the germline segment, which might be a read error. This chain links TRBV18 with TRBJ1-1; D possibly corresponds to TRBD1 (6 bases). This CDR3 region has 14 residues. Looked up from germline, CDR1 is KGHSH and CDR2 is LQKENI. DNA of the CDR3: TGTGCCAGCTCACCACCTCACAGGGTGACTGGAGCTTTCTTT. Translating it yields CASSPPHRVTGAFF.

This clonotype was seen more than once but under ten times. CDR3 sequence reads: CASSLTDQETQYF. Written as DNA, the CDR3 is TGTGCCAGCAGCTTGACAGACCAAGAGACCCAGTACTTC. The chain joins TRBV5-4 to TRBJ2-5; D is undetermined. The CDR3 contains 13 residues. Trimming took 1 base from V and 0 from J, leaving 4 bases between them. In germline, CDR1 is SGHNT, CDR2 YYREEE (reference sequence). Filled out from reference TRBV5-4 and TRBJ2-5, the complete variable domain reads ETGVTQSPTHLIKTRGQQVTLRCSSQSGHNTVSWYQQALGQGPQFIFQYYREEENGRGNFPPRFSGLQFPNYSSELNVNALELDDSALYLCASSLTDQETQYFGPGTRLLVL.

The gene calls are TRBV6-2 or TRBV6-3 and TRBJ1-5, with TRBD1 identical over 8 bases. This CDR3 is 15 amino acids long. CDR1 MNHEY and CDR2 SVGEGT come from the germline V gene. V gave up 5 bases and J gave up 4 bases; unmatched junction bases: 7. The CDR3 protein is CASSSRQGSNQPQHF. CDR3 coding DNA: TGTGCCAGCAGTAGCCGACAGGGGTCGAATCAGCCCCAGCATTTT.

The chain combines TRBV3-1 with TRBJ1-2, with D possibly TRBD1 on 5 matching bases. CDR3 length: 13 amino acids. CDR1 LGHDT and CDR2 YNNKEL come from the germline V gene (reference sequence). V was clipped by 6 bases and J by 5 bases, with 13 bases between them. CDR3 residues: CASSTTEIYGYTF. DNA of the CDR3: TGTGCCAGCAGTACGACAGAGATTTATGGCTACACCTTC.

In its sample, this clonotype was seen a few times. The rearrangement joins TRBV11-1 to TRBJ1-5, with D possibly being TRBD1 (6 bases). Looked up from germline, CDR1 is SGHAT and CDR2 is FQDESV (reference sequence). The germline V and J ends were trimmed by 2 bases and 9 bases, with 17 bases remaining between them. CDR3 length: 15 residues. As DNA, the CDR3 is TGTGCCAGCAGCTTATCGGGGGCTGAGGAAGGGCCCCAGCATTTT. Protein product: CASSLSGAEEGPQHF.

This clonotype turned up a few times. CDR3 residues: CASSLWRRGQNEQFF. The CDR3 DNA sequence: TGTGCCAGCAGCTTGTGGCGGCGGGGGCAAAATGAGCAGTTCTTC. The chain recombines TRBV7-2 with TRBJ2-1; perhaps TRBD2 as D (7 bases). Trimming left V 3 bases short and J 7 bases short, with 16 bases between. Germline V CDR1 and CDR2: SGHTA, FQGNSA. The CDR3 has 15 amino acids.

The chain joins TRBV9 to TRBJ1-1; D not certain. The CDR3 consists of 13 residues. Germline V gene sequence: CDR1 SGDLS, CDR2 YYNGEE. The germline V and J ends were trimmed by 5 bases and 3 bases, with 11 bases remaining between them. CDR3 coding DNA: TGTGCCAGCAGTTTCGCAGCGGACACTGAAGCTTTCTTT. Its translation: CASSFAADTEAFF.